Presented here are 25 T cell receptor beta chains from one specimen sequenced in a study of sequential checkpoint blockade in melanoma (dated by TCRdb to between 2018 and 2020). Libraries were built with the immunoSEQ multiplex PCR assay. As stored in TCRdb, this immuneACCESS dataset retains in-frame rearrangements with V and J assigned. A fraction of the clones does not appear; measured against another copy, unresolved V genes explain less than half of the discrepancy, and the remainder lacks a known reason. Within this sample are approximately 22,000 clones, with around 80% of them counted one time only. Jointly, the top ten make up about 9.9% of the sample. Interpreted using the paper, the treatment or condition label stands for: randomized to nivolumab then ipilimumab (arm A) or the reverse (arm B). The sample was CD8+ T cells sorted from blood (inferred from file names), taken from a patient given nivolumab and ipilimumab in sequence. All receptors come from a human donor with melanoma.

The chain couples TRBV21-1 to TRBJ1-5; the table's TRBD1 call for D was not verified on the DNA. TRBV21-1 has pseudogene status. The CDR3 sequence is 16 residues long. This CDR3 reads CASSSLDRKAYQPQHF. CDR3 DNA sequence: TGTGCCAGCAGCTCCCTGGACAGGAAAGCTTATCAGCCCCAGCATTTT.

This rearrangement joins TRBV28 to TRBJ1-5, with TRBD1 matching 11 bases. Germline V CDR1 and CDR2: MDHEN, SYDVKM. J gave up 3 bases and V 5 bases, and 6 bases lay outside the gene matches. The CDR3 runs 16 residues. CDR3 sequence reads: CASSPWTGGVNQPQHF. The CDR3 DNA is TGTGCCAGCAGTCCATGGACAGGGGGCGTCAATCAGCCCCAGCATTTT.

The V and J genes are TRBV27 and TRBJ2-5, with a weak D call TRBD1 (7 bases). There are 15 residues in the CDR3. V lost 4 bases to trimming and J lost 5 bases, with 17 bases between them. CDR1 and CDR2 from the germline V gene are MNHEY and SMNVEV (reference sequence). The CDR3 DNA is TGTGCCAGCAGTTCGATGGGTGCAGGGGGGGAGACCCAGTACTTC. This sequence encodes CASSSMGAGGETQYF.

In this sample, this clone turned up a few times. The genes are TRBV6-1 and TRBJ2-2; maybe TRBD2 (5 bases). The length of the CDR3 is 15 residues. From germline, CDR1 is MNHNS and CDR2 SASEGT. Trimming left V 4 bases short and J 3 bases short, with 12 bases between. CDR3 residues: CASSVEVTYTGELFF. DNA of the CDR3: TGTGCCAGCAGTGTGGAGGTGACTTACACCGGGGAGCTGTTTTTT.

The chain carries TRBV7-2 and TRBJ2-7; D remains unclear. Trimming left V 2 bases short and J 6 bases short, with 5 bases between. There are 11 residues in the CDR3. Per the germline V gene, CDR1 is SGHTA and CDR2 is FQGNSA. DNA of the CDR3: TGTGCCAGCAGCTTACATGTCGAGCAGTACTTC. Translating gives CASSLHVEQYF.

This clone was seen just once. The chain combines TRBV29-1 with TRBJ1-2, with 9 bases identical to TRBD1. Germline V gene data show CDR1 as SQVTM and CDR2 as ANQGSEA. This CDR3 comprises 13 residues. The V gene end was trimmed by 7 bases and the J gene end by 4 bases; junction bases not matched to a gene: 7. CDR3 residues: CSASGQGSYGYTF. In DNA form, the CDR3 reads TGCAGCGCCTCAGGACAGGGGAGCTATGGCTACACCTTC.

V is TRBV7-2 and J is TRBJ2-4; possibly TRBD2 for D (6 bases). Germline V gene data show CDR1 as SGHTA and CDR2 as FQGNSA. Trimming took off 2 bases at V and 1 base at J, with 21 bases between the two ends. CDR3 size: 19 residues. CDR3 protein: CASSLRVPGRAGAKNIQYF. In DNA, the CDR3 is TGTGCCAGCAGCTTACGCGTCCCGGGTAGGGCGGGGGCCAAAAACATTCAGTACTTC.

The CDR3 reads CASSRGQAYQPQHF. CDR3 bases: TGTGCCAGCTCAAGGGGACAGGCCTATCAGCCCCAGCATTTT. The V and J genes are TRBV18 and TRBJ1-5; 8 bases are shared with TRBD1. This CDR3 contains 14 residues. Germline V gene lookup returns CDR1 KGHSH and CDR2 LQKENI. Trimming took 5 bases from V and 5 from J; bases not matched to a gene: 5.

V usage is TRBV9 and J usage is TRBJ2-7; 7 bases align to TRBD2. The CDR3 totals 15 residues. After removal of 0 bases from V and 0 bases from J, the junction contained 3 bases not matched to a gene. The germline V gene encodes CDR1 SGDLS and CDR2 YYNGEE. The DNA for the CDR3 is TGTGCCAGCAGCGTAGGAGGGACTATCTCCTACGAGCAGTACTTC. Translated, it gives CASSVGGTISYEQYF.

The genes are TRBV5-1 and TRBJ2-4; 8 nucleotides match TRBD1. This CDR3 comprises 15 residues. Germline V gene lookup returns CDR1 SGHRS and CDR2 YFSETQ. V lost 3 bases and J lost 5; bases outside the gene matches: 7. The CDR3 coding sequence is TGCGCCAGCAGCTGGTTGGGACAGGTCGAAAACATTCAGTACTTC. Translating it yields CASSWLGQVENIQYF.

This chain links TRBV11-2 with TRBJ1-5; D unclear. The CDR3 consists of 12 residues. Trimming pared 5 bases from V and 6 bases from J, leaving 8 bases between. Germline values: CDR1 SGHAT, CDR2 FQNNGV. The DNA of the CDR3 is TGTGCCAGCAGCCTACCCGGTCAGCCCCAGCATTTT. It specifies CASSLPGQPQHF.

This sequence joins TRBV5-1 and TRBJ2-7, with TRBD2 matching over 7 bases. The germline gives CDR1 SGHRS, CDR2 YFSETQ. The CDR3 spans 14 residues. The junction had 5 bases not matched to a gene; V was cut back by 0 bases and J by 5 bases. The CDR3 DNA reads as TGCGCCAGCAGCTTGGCGAGCGGGGCCCACGAGCAGTACTTC. Translation: CASSLASGAHEQYF.

This sequence joins TRBV6-5 and TRBJ2-1; TRBD1 agrees at 8 bases. J was trimmed by 10 bases and V by 7 bases; bases with no gene match: 3. The germline gives CDR1 MNHEY, CDR2 SVGAGI. The CDR3 totals 11 residues. This CDR3 is CASINRGEQFF. The CDR3 DNA is TGTGCCAGCATAAACAGGGGGGAGCAGTTCTTC.

The CDR3 nucleotides read TGCAGCGTTGGGGACAGTCTGACTGGGGCCAACGTCCTGACTTTC. The encoded protein is CSVGDSLTGANVLTF. The chain uses TRBV29-1 and TRBJ2-6, with TRBD1 matching 7 bases. V lost 4 bases and J lost 2; bases outside the gene matches: 5. The CDR3 length is 15 residues. CDR1 and CDR2 from the germline V gene are SQVTM and ANQGSEA.

V usage is TRBV5-1 and J usage is TRBJ2-1; 13 nucleotides agree with TRBD2. The CDR3 sequence is 20 residues long. Germline V lookup: CDR1 SGHRS, CDR2 YFSETQ. Trimming cost V 3 bases and J 1 base; bases outside gene matches: 13. CDR3 protein: CASSWLPGLAGLLSYNEQFF. In DNA, the CDR3 is TGCGCCAGCAGCTGGCTACCGGGACTAGCGGGATTATTATCCTACAATGAGCAGTTCTTC.

The chain is built from TRBV5-4 and TRBJ2-5, with D perhaps TRBD2 (7 bases). Trimming pared 4 bases from V and 3 bases from J, leaving 16 bases between. CDR1 is SGHNT and CDR2 is YYREEE in the germline V gene (reference sequence). This CDR3 has 15 residues. The CDR3 spells CASSQGGEREETQYF. The CDR3 DNA sequence: TGTGCCAGCAGCCAAGGGGGGGAGAGGGAAGAGACCCAGTACTTC.

This rearrangement joins TRBV28 to TRBJ2-5, with 9 bases that match TRBD1. The CDR3 runs 16 residues. CDR1 and CDR2 from the germline V gene are MDHEN and SYDVKM. Trimming took 2 bases from V and 6 from J; bases not matched to a gene: 10. For the CDR3, the DNA is TGTGCCAGCAGTTTACTTGGACAGGGGCCCAGTAAGACCCAGTACTTC. Protein: CASSLLGQGPSKTQYF.

V is TRBV7-3 and J is TRBJ2-2, with a possible D match to TRBD2 (5 bases). With 6 bases removed from V and 7 bases from J, the gap between germline ends came to 15 bases. The CDR3 covers 14 residues. The germline CDR1 and CDR2 sequences are SGHTA and FQGTGA. CDR3 nucleotides: TGTGCCAGCAGAGGAGGTCCACAGATCGGGGAGCTGTTTTTT. Protein sequence: CASRGGPQIGELFF.

The genes are TRBV5-6 and TRBJ1-2; 12 bases fit TRBD1. Germline V CDR1 and CDR2: SGHDT, YYEEEE. Germline trimming cut 4 bases from V and 5 bases from J; bases unmatched to any gene: 3. This CDR3 comprises 14 residues. CDR3 DNA: TGTGCCAGCAGCGGGGACAGGGGGCAATATGGCTACACCTTC. Protein: CASSGDRGQYGYTF.

The chain has TRBV7-2 and TRBJ2-2; 7 positions match TRBD1. Germline V gene sequence: CDR1 SGHTA, CDR2 FQGNSA. V lost 5 bases and J lost 4; bases outside the gene matches: 7. The CDR3 is made up of 15 amino acids. CDR3 sequence (DNA): TGTGCCAGCAGCCGAGGGGGCCCGGGCACCGGGGAGCTGTTTTTT. This translates into CASSRGGPGTGELFF.

The rearrangement uses TRBV28 and TRBJ2-2; 9 nucleotides match TRBD1. Germline trimming cut 6 bases from V and 4 bases from J; bases unmatched to any gene: 6. From germline, CDR1 is MDHEN and CDR2 SYDVKM. The CDR3 is made up of 15 amino acids. The CDR3 sequence is CASSPGDRVTGELFF. CDR3 DNA sequence: TGTGCCAGCAGCCCTGGGGACAGGGTCACCGGGGAGCTGTTTTTT. The variable domain in full, completed from reference TRBV28 and TRBJ2-2, reads DVKVTQSSRYLVKRTGEKVFLECVQDMDHENMFWYRQDPGLGLRLIYFSYDVKMKEKGDIPEGYSVSREKKERFSLILESASTNQTSMYLCASSPGDRVTGELFFGEGSRLTVL.

There are a few counts of this clone. This chain links TRBV2 with TRBJ2-3; TRBD2 aligns across 16 bases. Looked up from germline, CDR1 is SNHLY and CDR2 is FYNNEI. J lost 5 bases, V lost 7 bases, and 6 bases had no gene match. The CDR3 has 16 residues. The CDR3: CASTGLAGGYIDTQYF. Here the CDR3 DNA reads TGTGCCAGCACGGGACTAGCGGGAGGGTACATAGATACGCAGTATTTT.

This clone was seen once. The rearrangement links TRBV18 to TRBJ2-3, with a weak D call TRBD1 (6 bases). This CDR3 is built from 16 residues. V was trimmed by 3 bases and J by 1 base, leaving 14 bases between them. The germline CDR1 and CDR2 sequences are KGHSH and LQKENI. CDR3 sequence reads: CASSPAQGFGTDTQYF. Here the CDR3 DNA reads TGTGCCAGCTCACCGGCACAGGGTTTCGGCACAGATACGCAGTATTTT.

V gene TRBV2 combines with J gene TRBJ2-7; 7 bases match TRBD1. The ends lost 6 bases at V and 1 base at J; junction bases unmatched: 6. CDR1 and CDR2 from the germline V gene are SNHLY and FYNNEI. The CDR3 loop spans 14 amino acids. CDR3 residues: CASRDRYTSYEQYF. CDR3 DNA: TGTGCCAGCAGGGACAGGTATACATCCTACGAGCAGTACTTC.

This sequence joins TRBV19 and TRBJ2-1, with 8 bases that match TRBD2. Losses at the gene ends were 6 bases for V and 0 bases for J; bases not matched to a gene: 10. Germline CDR1 LNHDA, CDR2 SQIVND (reference sequence). The CDR3 runs 17 residues. The CDR3 loop is CASSRAGVVSSYNEQFF. The CDR3 DNA reads as TGTGCCAGTAGCCGAGCGGGGGTGGTATCCTCCTACAATGAGCAGTTCTTC.